Listed here is a single T cell receptor beta chain. Its antigen is undetermined. TCRdb re-analysed the reads in MiXCR, keeping a single row per CDR3 protein. There are around 260,000 distinct CDR3 sequences in the sample; approximately 8.3% occur only once, and about 14% lies in the top ten. These data originate in a study of T cell repertoires in cytomegalovirus infection. About the study: CMV infection plus the matching HLA type was flagged by public TCR beta signatures. General observations from the study: CMV carriers with the relevant HLA were identified by cumulative public TCR beta family frequency.

This CDR3 comprises 11 residues. Per the germline V gene, CDR1 is MNHEY and CDR2 is SMNVEV (reference sequence). V lost 10 bases and J 6 bases, leaving 13 bases between the germline ends. J is TRBJ2-7 and V is TRBV27; TRBD2 is a possible D gene (5 bases). This clonotype was sampled from a human donor in good health (CMV status not recorded). Some clones in this sample may be carry-over from other donors' samples. What was sequenced was PBMCs. This chain's CDR3 is CATSWAGEQYF. The CDR3 DNA is TGTGCCACCAGCTGGGCGGGCGAGCAGTACTTC.